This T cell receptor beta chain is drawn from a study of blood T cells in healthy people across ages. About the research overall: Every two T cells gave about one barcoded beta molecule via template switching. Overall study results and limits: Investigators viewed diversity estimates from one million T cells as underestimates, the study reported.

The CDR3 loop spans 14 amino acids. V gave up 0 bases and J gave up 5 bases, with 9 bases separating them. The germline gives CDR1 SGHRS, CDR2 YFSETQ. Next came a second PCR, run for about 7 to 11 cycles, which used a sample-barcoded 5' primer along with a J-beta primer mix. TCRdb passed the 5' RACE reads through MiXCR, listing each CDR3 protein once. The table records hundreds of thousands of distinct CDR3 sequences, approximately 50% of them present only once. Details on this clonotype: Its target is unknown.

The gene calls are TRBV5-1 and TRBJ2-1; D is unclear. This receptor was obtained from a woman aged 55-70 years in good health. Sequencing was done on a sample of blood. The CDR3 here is CASSLAEANNEQFF. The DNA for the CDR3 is TGCGCCAGCAGCTTGGCCGAGGCTAACAATGAGCAGTTCTTC.